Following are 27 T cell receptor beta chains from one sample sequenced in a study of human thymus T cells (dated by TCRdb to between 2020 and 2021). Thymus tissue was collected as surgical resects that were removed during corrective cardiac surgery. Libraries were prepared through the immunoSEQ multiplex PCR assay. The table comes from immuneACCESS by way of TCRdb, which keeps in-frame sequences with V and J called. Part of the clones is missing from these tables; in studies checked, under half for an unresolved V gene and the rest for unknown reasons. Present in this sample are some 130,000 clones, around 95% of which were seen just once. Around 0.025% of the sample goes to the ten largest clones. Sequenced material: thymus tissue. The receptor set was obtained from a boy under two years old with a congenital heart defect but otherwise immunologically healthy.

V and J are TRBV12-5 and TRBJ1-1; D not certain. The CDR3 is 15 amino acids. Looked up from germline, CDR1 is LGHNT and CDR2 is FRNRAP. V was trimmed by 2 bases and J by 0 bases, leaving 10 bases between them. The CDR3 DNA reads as TGTGCTAGTGGTTTGTCCCTGGTCTTGAACACTGAAGCTTTCTTT. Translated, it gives CASGLSLVLNTEAFF. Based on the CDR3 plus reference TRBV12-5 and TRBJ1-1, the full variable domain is DARVTQTPRHKVTEMGQEVTMRCQPILGHNTVFWYRQTMMQGLELLAYFRNRAPLDDSGMPKDRFSAEMPDATLATLKIQPSEPRDSAVYFCASGLSLVLNTEAFFGQGTRLTVV.

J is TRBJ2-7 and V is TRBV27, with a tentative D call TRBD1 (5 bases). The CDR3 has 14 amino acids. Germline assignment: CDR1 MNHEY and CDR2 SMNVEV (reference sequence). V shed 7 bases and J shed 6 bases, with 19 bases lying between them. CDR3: CASKKGPPAPEQYF. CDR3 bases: TGTGCCAGCAAGAAGGGGCCCCCAGCACCCGAGCAGTACTTC.

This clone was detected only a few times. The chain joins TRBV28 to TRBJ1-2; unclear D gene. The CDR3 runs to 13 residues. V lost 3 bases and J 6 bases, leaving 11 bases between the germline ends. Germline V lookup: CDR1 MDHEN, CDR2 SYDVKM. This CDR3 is CASSLSGEDGYTF. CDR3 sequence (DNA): TGTGCCAGCAGTTTGTCTGGGGAGGATGGCTACACCTTC.

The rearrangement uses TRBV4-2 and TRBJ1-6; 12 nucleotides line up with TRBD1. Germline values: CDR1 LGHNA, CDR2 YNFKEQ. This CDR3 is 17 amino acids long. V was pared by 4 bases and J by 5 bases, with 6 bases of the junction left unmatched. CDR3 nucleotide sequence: TGTGCCAGCAGCCCGGGACAGGGGGCAAATCATAATTCACCCCTCCACTTT. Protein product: CASSPGQGANHNSPLHF.

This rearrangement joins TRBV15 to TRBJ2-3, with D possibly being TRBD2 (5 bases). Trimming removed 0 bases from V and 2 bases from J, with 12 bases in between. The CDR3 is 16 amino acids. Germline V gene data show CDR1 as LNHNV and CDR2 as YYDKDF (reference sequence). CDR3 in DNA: TGTGCCACCAGCAGAGATCCCCGGGATTCCACAGATACGCAGTATTTT. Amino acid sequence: CATSRDPRDSTDTQYF.

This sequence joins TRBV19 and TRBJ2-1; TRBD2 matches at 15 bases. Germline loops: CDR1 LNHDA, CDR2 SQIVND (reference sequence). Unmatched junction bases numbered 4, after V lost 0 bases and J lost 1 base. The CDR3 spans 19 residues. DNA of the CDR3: TGTGCCAGTAGTATAGAGGGACTAGCGGGGGGAGGATCCTACAATGAGCAGTTCTTC. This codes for CASSIEGLAGGGSYNEQFF. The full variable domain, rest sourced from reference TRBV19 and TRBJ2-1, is DGGITQSPKYLFRKEGQNVTLSCEQNLNHDAMYWYRQDPGQGLRLIYYSQIVNDFQKGDIAEGYSVSREKKESFPLTVTSAQKNPTAFYLCASSIEGLAGGGSYNEQFFGPGTRLTVL.

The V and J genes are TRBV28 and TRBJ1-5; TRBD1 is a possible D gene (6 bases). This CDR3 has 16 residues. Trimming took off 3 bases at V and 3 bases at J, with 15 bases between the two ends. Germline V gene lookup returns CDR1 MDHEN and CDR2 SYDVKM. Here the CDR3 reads CASSFGVQGYNQPQHF. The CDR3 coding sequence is TGTGCCAGCAGTTTTGGAGTGCAGGGGTACAATCAGCCCCAGCATTTT.

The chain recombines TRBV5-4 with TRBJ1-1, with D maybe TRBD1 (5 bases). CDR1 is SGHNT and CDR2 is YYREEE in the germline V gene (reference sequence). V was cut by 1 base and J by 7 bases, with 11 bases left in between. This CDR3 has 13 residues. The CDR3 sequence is CASSLIGGGEAFF. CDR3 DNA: TGTGCCAGCAGCTTGATCGGGGGGGGTGAAGCTTTCTTT.

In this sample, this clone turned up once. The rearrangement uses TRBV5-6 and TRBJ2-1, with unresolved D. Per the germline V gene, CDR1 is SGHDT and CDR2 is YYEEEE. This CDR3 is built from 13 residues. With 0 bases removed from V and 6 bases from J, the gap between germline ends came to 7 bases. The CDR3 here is CASSLAQFNEQFF. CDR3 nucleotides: TGTGCCAGCAGCTTGGCGCAGTTCAATGAGCAGTTCTTC.

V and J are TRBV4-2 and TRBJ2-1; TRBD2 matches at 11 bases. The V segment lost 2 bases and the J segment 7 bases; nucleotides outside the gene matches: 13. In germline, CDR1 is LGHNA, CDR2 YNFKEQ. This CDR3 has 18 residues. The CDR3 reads CASSQWTSGSQGENEQFF. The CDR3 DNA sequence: TGTGCCAGCAGCCAATGGACTAGCGGGTCACAAGGTGAGAATGAGCAGTTCTTC.

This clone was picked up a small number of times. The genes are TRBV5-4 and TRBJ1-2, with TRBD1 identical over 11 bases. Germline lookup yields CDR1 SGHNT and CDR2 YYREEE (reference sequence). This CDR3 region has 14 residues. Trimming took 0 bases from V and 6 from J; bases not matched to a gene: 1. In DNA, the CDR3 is TGTGCCAGCAGCTTGGGGACAGGGGGCGATGGCTACACCTTC. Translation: CASSLGTGGDGYTF.

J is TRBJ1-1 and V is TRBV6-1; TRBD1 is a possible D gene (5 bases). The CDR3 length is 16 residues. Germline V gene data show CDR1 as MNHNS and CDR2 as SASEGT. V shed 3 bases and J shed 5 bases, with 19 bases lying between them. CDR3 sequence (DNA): TGTGCCAGCAGTGATATGGTGTGGAGGGGCGAGACTGAAGCTTTCTTT. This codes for CASSDMVWRGETEAFF.

The CDR3 nucleotides are TGTGCCAGCAGCCCGAGGGGCAGGGTGAGGCAGCCCCAGCATTTT. It is translated as CASSPRGRVRQPQHF. This chain links TRBV7-2 with TRBJ1-5; a possible D gene is TRBD1 (5 bases). V was trimmed by 5 bases and J by 7 bases, leaving 18 bases between them. CDR1 is SGHTA, CDR2 FQGNSA, per germline. This CDR3 contains 15 residues.

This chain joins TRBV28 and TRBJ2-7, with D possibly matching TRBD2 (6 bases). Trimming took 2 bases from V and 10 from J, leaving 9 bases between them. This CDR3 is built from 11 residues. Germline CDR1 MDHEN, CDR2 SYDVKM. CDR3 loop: CASSLRREQYF. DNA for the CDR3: TGTGCCAGCAGTTTACGGCGGGAACAGTACTTC.

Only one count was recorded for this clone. The CDR3: CSAQPGQGYEQYF. The CDR3 region has the DNA TGCAGCGCTCAGCCGGGACAGGGATACGAGCAGTACTTC. The gene calls are TRBV29-1 and TRBJ2-7, with 9 bases fitting TRBD1. The CDR3 spans 13 residues. Trimming removed 7 bases from V and 4 bases from J; junction bases left unmatched: 8. Germline CDR1 is SQVTM and CDR2 is ANQGSEA.

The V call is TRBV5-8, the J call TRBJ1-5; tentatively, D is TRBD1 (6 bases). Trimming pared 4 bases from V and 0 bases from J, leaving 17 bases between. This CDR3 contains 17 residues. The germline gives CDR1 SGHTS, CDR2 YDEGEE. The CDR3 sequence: CASSPLTGFGSNQPQHF. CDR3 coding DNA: TGTGCCAGCAGCCCACTTACAGGGTTCGGTAGCAATCAGCCCCAGCATTTT.

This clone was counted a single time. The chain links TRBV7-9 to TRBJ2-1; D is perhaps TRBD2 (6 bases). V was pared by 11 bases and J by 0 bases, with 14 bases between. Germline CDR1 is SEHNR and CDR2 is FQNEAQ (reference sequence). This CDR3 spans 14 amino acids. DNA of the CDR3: TGTGCCGGATGGGGGGTTAGCTCCTACAATGAGCAGTTCTTC. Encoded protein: CAGWGVSSYNEQFF.

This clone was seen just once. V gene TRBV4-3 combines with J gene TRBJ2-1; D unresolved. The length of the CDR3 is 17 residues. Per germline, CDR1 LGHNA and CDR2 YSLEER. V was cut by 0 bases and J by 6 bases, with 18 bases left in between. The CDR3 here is CASSQESQWRTGNEQFF. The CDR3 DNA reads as TGCGCCAGCAGCCAAGAATCCCAGTGGCGGACGGGCAATGAGCAGTTCTTC.

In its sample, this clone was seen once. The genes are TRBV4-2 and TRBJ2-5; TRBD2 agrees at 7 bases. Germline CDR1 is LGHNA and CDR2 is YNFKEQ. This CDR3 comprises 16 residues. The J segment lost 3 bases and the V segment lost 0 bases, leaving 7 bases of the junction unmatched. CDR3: CASSQDAVGLEETQYF. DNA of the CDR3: TGTGCCAGCAGCCAAGATGCGGTAGGACTAGAAGAGACCCAGTACTTC.

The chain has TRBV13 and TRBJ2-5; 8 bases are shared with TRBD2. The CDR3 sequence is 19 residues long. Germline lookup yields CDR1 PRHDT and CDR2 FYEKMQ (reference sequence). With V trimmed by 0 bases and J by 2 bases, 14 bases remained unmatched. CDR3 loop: CASSLGRRSSGAKQETQYF. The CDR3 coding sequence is TGTGCCAGCAGCTTAGGCCGTCGGAGTAGCGGGGCGAAGCAAGAGACCCAGTACTTC.

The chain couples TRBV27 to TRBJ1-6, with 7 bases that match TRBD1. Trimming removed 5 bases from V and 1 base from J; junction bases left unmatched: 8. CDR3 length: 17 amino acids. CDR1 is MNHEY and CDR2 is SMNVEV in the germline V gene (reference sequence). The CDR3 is CASSPTGPISYNSPLHF. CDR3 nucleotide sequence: TGTGCCAGCAGTCCGACAGGGCCTATATCCTATAATTCACCCCTCCACTTT.

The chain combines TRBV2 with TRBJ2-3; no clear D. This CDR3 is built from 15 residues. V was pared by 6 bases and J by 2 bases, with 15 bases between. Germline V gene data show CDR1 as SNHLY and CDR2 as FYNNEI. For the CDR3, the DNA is TGTGCCAGCAGACGCCCAGGAGCAGACACAGATACGCAGTATTTT. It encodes CASRRPGADTDTQYF.

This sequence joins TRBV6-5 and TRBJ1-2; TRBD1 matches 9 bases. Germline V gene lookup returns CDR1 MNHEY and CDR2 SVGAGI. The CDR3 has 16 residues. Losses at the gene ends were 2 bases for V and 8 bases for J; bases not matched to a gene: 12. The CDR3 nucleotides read TGTGCCAGCAGTTACGGGACAGGGATCCCCTCTATGGGCTACACCTTC. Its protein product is CASSYGTGIPSMGYTF.

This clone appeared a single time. This chain's CDR3 is CASSPNRGRDQPQHF. The CDR3 DNA follows: TGTGCCAGCTCACCGAACAGGGGGCGGGATCAGCCCCAGCATTTT. V and J are TRBV18 and TRBJ1-5; 9 nucleotides align to TRBD1. Germline trimming cut 3 bases from V and 5 bases from J; bases unmatched to any gene: 5. Germline V lookup: CDR1 KGHSH, CDR2 LQKENI. CDR3 size: 15 residues.

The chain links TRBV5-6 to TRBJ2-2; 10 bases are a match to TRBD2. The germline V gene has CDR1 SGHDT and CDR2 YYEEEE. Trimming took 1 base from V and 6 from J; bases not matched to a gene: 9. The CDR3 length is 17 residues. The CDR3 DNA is TGTGCCAGCAGCTTGTCTCCAGCGGGGGGGCGGCCCGGGGAGCTGTTTTTT. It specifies CASSLSPAGGRPGELFF.

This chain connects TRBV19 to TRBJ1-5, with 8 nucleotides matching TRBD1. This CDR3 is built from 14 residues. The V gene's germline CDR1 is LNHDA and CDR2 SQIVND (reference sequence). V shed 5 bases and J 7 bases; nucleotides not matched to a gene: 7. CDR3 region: CASSPVQGAQPQHF. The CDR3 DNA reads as TGTGCCAGTAGTCCCGTCCAGGGGGCACAGCCCCAGCATTTT. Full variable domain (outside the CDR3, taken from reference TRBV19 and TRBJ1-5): DGGITQSPKYLFRKEGQNVTLSCEQNLNHDAMYWYRQDPGQGLRLIYYSQIVNDFQKGDIAEGYSVSREKKESFPLTVTSAQKNPTAFYLCASSPVQGAQPQHFGDGTRLSIL.

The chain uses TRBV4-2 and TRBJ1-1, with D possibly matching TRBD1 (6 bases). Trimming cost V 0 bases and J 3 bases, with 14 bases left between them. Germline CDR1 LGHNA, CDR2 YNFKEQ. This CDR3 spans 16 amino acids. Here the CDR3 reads CASSQDSQGRDTEAFF. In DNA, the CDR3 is TGTGCCAGCAGCCAAGACTCACAGGGTCGTGACACTGAAGCTTTCTTT.